This TCR beta chain was found in a study of OX40 agonist ivuxolimab in advanced cancers. Overall study: Cancers in dose escalation were hepatocellular, melanoma, renal cell and head and neck. Notes on the study in general: CD8+ T cells were the subset that, on average, had more expanded clones than CD4+. Clonal expansion from baseline to week 6 occurred in both CD4+ and CD8+ T cells.

Libraries were prepared by immunoSEQ multiplex PCR; TCRdb keeps only in-frame clonotypes and omits some of them. The sample shows approximately 16,000 clones, 77% of them seen only once. Sampling of blood occurred at baseline, cycle 4 day 1, and cycle 7 day 1. To note about this clone: Its antigen is unidentified.

V was clipped by 1 base and J by 1 base, with 8 bases between them. The CDR3 has 14 residues. Germline V gene lookup returns CDR1 SGHNT and CDR2 YYREEE (reference sequence). The chain couples TRBV5-4 to TRBJ1-1; TRBD1 might be the D (5 bases). The sequenced sample was CD4+ or CD8+ T cells sorted from blood, obtained in a trial of the OX40 agonist ivuxolimab. This TCR was sampled from an adult with an advanced solid tumor such as melanoma, head and neck, liver or kidney cancer. CDR3 sequence (DNA): TGTGCCAGCAGCTTGCAGGGTTCGAACACTGAAGCTTTCTTT. Protein: CASSLQGSNTEAFF.